This paragraph reports one TCR beta chain. Its matching antigen is unknown. This CDR3 comprises 13 residues. V shed 3 bases and J shed 8 bases, with 11 bases lying between them. Germline V gene lookup returns CDR1 ENHRY and CDR2 SYGVKD. Primers: 60 Vbeta forward and 13 Jbeta reverse. Using immunoSEQ multiplex PCR, the repertoire was profiled, and TCRdb retains in-frame clones only, with some absent. The table lists 120,000 or so clones, around three quarters of them singletons. The data originate from a study of cytomegalovirus exposure and HLA in healthy donors. The study, taken as a whole, reports: A few V segments could not be told apart, such as TRBV6-2 and TRBV6-3, and were left out.

V usage is TRBV10-3 and J usage is TRBJ1-5, with D possibly TRBD1 on 5 matching bases. The sequence came from a woman aged 45-60 years in good health and CMV-seronegative. The sequenced sample was PBMCs. The CDR3 spells CAISDGGTEPQHF. In DNA, the CDR3 is TGTGCCATCAGTGACGGGGGGACCGAGCCCCAGCATTTT.